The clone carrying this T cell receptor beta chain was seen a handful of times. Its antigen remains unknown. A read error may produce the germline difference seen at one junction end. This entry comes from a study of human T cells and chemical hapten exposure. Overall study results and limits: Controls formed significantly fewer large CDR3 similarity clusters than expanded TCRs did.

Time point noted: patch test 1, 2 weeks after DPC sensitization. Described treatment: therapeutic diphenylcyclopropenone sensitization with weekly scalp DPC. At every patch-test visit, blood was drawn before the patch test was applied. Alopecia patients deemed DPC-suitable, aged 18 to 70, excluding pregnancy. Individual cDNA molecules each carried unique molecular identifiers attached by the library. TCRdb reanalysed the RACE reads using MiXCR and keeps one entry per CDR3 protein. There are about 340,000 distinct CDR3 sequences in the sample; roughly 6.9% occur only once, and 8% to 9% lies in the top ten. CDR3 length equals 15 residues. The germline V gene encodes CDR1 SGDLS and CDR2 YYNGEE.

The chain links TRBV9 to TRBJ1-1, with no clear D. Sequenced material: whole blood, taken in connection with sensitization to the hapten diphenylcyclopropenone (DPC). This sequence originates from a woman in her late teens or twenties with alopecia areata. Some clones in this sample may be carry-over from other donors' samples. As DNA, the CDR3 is TGTGCCAGCAGTGTAGCGGGAGGTGTGGACACTGAAGCTTTCTTT. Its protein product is CASSVAGGVDTEAFF.